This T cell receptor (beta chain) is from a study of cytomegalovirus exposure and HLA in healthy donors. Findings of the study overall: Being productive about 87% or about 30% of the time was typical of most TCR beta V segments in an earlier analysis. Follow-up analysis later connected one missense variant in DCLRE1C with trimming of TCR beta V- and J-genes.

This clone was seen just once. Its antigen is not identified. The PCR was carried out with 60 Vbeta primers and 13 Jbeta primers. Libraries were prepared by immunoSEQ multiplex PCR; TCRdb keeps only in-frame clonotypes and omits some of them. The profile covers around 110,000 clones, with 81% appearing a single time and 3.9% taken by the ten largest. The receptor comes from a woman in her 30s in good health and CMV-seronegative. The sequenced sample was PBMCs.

CDR3 DNA: TGCGCCAGCAACCCGGCTTCTAGCGGGAACACCGGGGAGCTGTTTTTT. Amino acid sequence: CASNPASSGNTGELFF. The chain employs TRBV5-1 and TRBJ2-2, with 7 nucleotides matching TRBD2. V dropped 6 bases and J dropped 1; count of bases not matched to a gene: 9. The CDR3 consists of 16 residues. Germline-derived CDR1 and CDR2 are SGHRS and YFSETQ.